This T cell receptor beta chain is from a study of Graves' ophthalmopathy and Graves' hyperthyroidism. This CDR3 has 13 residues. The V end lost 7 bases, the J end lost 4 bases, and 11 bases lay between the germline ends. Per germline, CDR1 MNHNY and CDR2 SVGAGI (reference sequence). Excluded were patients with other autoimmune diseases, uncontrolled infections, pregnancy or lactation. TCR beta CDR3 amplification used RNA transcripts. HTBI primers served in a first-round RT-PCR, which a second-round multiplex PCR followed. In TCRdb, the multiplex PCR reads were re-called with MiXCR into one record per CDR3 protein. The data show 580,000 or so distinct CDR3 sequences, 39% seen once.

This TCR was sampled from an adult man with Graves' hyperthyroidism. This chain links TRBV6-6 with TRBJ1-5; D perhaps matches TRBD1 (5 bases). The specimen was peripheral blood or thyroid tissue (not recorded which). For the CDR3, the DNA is TGTGCCAGCAATTCGGGACGGAATCAGCCCCAGCATTTT. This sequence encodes CASNSGRNQPQHF.